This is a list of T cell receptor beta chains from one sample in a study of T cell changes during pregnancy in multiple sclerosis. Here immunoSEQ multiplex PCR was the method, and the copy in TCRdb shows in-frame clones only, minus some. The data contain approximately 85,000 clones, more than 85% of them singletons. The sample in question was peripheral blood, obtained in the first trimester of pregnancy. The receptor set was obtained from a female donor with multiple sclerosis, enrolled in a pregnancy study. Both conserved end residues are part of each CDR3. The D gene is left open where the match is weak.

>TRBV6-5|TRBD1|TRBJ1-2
TGTGCCAGCAGTTACTCGTGGGACAGCTATGGCTACACCTTC
CASSYSWDSYGYTF
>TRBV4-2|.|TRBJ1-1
TGTGCCAGCAGCCAAGAACAGGTGCCGAACACTGAAGCTTTCTTT
CASSQEQVPNTEAFF
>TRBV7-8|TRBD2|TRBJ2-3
TGTGCCAGCAGCTTCGGGGGGGGCACAGATACGCAGTATTTT
CASSFGGGTDTQYF
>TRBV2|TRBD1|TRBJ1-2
TGTGCCAGCAGCCGGGACAGGGTGAACTATGGCTACACCTTC
CASSRDRVNYGYTF
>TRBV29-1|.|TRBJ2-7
TGCAGCGTTCGACCCTGGCCTCCGACAAGGTCCTACGAGCAGTACTTC
CSVRPWPPTRSYEQYF
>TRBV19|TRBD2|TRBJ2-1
TGTGCCAGTAGGGTAGCGGGGGGGTATAACAATGAGCAGTTCTTC
CASRVAGGYNNEQFF
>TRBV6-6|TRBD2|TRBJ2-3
TGTGCCAGCAGTACTAGCGGGGGGGGGAATACGCAGTATTTT
CASSTSGGGNTQYF
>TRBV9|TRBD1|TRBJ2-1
TGTGCCAGCAGCCAAACGGACAGGGGGTACAATGAGCAGTTCTTC
CASSQTDRGYNEQFF
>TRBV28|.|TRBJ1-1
TGTGCCAGCAGCCCCCCTTCGACTGCGAACACTGAAGCTTTCTTT
CASSPPSTANTEAFF
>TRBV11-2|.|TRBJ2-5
TGTGCCAGCAGCTTCGGGGGTGGGGGACAAGAGACCCAGTACTTC
CASSFGGGGQETQYF
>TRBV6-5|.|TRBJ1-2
TGTGCCAGCAGTCCCCCTACTGGCGGGTCGGGCTACACCTTC
CASSPPTGGSGYTF
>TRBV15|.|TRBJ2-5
TGTGCCACCAGCAGAGATCGGGGAGGGGGTGAGACCCAGTACTTC
CATSRDRGGGETQYF
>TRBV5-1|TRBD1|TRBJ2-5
TGCGCCAGCAGCTACCGACAGGGTAGGAGAGAGACCCAGTACTTC
CASSYRQGRRETQYF
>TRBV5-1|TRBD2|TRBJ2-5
TGCGCCAGCAGCTTACTAGCGGGAGGAAAAGAGACCCAGTACTTC
CASSLLAGGKETQYF
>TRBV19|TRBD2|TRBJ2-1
TGTGCCAGTAGTATCCCGGGGGGGTATAAAGATGAGCAGTTCTTC
CASSIPGGYKDEQFF
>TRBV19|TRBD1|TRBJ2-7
TGTGCCAGTAGTATTGGGACAGGGGAACAGTACTTC
CASSIGTGEQYF
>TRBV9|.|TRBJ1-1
TGTGCCAGCAGCGTAGGAGCAGGGGCAGCTTTCTTT
CASSVGAGAAFF
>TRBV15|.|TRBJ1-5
TGTGCCACCAGCAGAGTCACCCGCGATCAGCCCCAGCATTTT
CATSRVTRDQPQHF
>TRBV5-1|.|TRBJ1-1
TGCGCCAGCAGCTTGGTCTCGGGACATGACGACACTGAAGCTTTCTTT
CASSLVSGHDDTEAFF
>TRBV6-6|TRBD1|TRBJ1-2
TGTGCCAGCAGACAGGGGGCGAGGGGCTACACCTTC
CASRQGARGYTF
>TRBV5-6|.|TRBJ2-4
TGTGCCAGCAGCTTGATCCGAGCGGCCAAAAACATTCAGTACTTC
CASSLIRAAKNIQYF
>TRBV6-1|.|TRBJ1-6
TGTGCCAGCAGTACAGGGCTGGGTTCACCCCTCCACTTT
CASSTGLGSPLHF
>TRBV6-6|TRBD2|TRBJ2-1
TGTGCCAGCAGTGAGTCCGGGAGGGTCAATGAGCAGTTCTTC
CASSESGRVNEQFF
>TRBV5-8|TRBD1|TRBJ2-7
TGTGCCAGCAGGCGACCCGGGACAGGAGCCTACGAGCAGTACTTC
CASRRPGTGAYEQYF
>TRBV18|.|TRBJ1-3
TGTGCCAGCTCACCACAGGAGGGAAGCTCTGGAAACACCATATATTTT
CASSPQEGSSGNTIYF
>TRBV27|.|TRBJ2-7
TGTGCCAGCAGTTTATCTATTGACAGTTCCTACGAGCAGTACTTC
CASSLSIDSSYEQYF
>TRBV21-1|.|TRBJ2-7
TGTGCCAGCGCCCAACAGGGGAGGACTCGAGAGCAGTACTTC
CASAQQGRTREQYF